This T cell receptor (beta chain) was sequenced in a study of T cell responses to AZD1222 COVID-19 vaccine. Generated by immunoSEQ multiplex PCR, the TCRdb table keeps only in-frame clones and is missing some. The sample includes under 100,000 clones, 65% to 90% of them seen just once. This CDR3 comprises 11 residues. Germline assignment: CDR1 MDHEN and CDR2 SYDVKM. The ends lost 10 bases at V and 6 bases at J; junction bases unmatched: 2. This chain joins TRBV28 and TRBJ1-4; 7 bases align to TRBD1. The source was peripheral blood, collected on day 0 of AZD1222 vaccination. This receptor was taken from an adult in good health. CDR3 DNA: TGTGCCACCAGGGGGGATGAAAAACTGTTTTTT. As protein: CATRGDEKLFF.